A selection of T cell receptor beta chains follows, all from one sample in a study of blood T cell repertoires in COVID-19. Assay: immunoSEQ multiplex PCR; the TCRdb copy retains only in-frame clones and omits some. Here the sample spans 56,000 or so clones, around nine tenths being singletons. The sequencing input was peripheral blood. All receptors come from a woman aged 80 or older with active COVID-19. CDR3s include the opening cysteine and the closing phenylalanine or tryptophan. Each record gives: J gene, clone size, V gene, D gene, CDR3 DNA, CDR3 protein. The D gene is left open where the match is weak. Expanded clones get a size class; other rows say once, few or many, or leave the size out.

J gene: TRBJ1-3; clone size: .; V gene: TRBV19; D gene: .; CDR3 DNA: TGTGCCAGTAGATCGGGAAATCCTACCAACACCATATATTTT; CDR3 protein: CASRSGNPTNTIYF
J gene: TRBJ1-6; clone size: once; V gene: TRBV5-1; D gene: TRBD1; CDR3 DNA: TGCGCCAGCAGGAGGGGGCAAAATAATTCACCCCTCCACTTT; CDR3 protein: CASRRGQNNSPLHF
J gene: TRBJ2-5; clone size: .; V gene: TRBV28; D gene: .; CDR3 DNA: TGTGCCAGCAGTTTGCCGGGACTCAGTTGGGAGACCCAGTACTTC; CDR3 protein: CASSLPGLSWETQYF
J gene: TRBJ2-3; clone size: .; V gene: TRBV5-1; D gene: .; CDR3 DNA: TGCGCCAGCAGCTGGGGACTTCCCGGATACACAGATACGCAGTATTTT; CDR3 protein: CASSWGLPGYTDTQYF
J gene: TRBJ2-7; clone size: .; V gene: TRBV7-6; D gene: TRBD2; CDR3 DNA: TGTGCCAGCAGCGAACAGGGCACTAGCGGGGGAACCTACGAGCAGTACTTC; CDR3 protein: CASSEQGTSGGTYEQYF
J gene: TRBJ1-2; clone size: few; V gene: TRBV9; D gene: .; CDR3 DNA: TGTGCCAGCAGCGACAGGGTCCTAGGATATGGCTACACCTTC; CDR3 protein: CASSDRVLGYGYTF
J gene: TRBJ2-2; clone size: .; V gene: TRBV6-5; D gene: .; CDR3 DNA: TGTGCCAGCAGTTATGGAGCCGGGGAGCTGTTTTTT; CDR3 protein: CASSYGAGELFF
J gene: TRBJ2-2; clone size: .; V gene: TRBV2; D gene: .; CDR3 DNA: TGTGCCAGCAGTGTCAGCGGGTTCACCGGGGAGCTGTTTTTT; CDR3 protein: CASSVSGFTGELFF
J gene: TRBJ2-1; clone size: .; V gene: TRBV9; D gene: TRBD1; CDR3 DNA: TGTGCCAGCACCAGAGAGGGGGCTTCCTTCAATGAGCAGTTCTTC; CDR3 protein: CASTREGASFNEQFF
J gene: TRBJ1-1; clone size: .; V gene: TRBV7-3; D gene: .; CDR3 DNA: TGTGCCAGCAGCTTAAGGTCAGGGAACACTGAAGCTTTCTTT; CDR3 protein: CASSLRSGNTEAFF
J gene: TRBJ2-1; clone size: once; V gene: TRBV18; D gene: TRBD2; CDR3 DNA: TGTGCCAGCTCCGCGACTAGCGGGGGGACCTACAATGAGCAGTTCTTC; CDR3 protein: CASSATSGGTYNEQFF
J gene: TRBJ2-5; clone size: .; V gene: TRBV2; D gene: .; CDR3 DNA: TGTGCCAGCAGTTACAGGGTGGGGGAGACCCAGTACTTC; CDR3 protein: CASSYRVGETQYF
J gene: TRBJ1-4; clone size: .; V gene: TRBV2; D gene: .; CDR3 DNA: TGTGCCAGCAGTGTACAGGGAGTTGCTAATGAAAAACTGTTTTTT; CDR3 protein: CASSVQGVANEKLFF
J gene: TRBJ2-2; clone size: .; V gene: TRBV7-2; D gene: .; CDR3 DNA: TGTGCCAGCAGCCAAAAGAGAAGCACCGGGGAGCTGTTTTTT; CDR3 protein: CASSQKRSTGELFF
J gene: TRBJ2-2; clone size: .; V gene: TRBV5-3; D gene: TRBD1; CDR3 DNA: TGTGCCAGAAGCACATTTAGGGGGCCGAACACCGGGGAGCTGTTTTTT; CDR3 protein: CARSTFRGPNTGELFF
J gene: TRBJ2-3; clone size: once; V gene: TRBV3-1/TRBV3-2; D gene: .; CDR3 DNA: TGTGCCAGCAGCCAAGATCCCAATCGGGCAGATACGCAGTATTTT; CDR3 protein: CASSQDPNRADTQYF
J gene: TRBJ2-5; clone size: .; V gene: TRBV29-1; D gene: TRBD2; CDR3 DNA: TGCAGCATGACTAGCGGGGGGAACCAAGAGACCCAGTACTTC; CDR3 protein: CSMTSGGNQETQYF
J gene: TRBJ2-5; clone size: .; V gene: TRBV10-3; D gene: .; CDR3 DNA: TGTGCCATCAGTGAGGCTAGCCGGGAGACCCAGTACTTC; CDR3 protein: CAISEASRETQYF
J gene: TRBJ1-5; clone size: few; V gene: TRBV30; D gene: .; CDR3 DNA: TGTGCCTGGAGTAGGTCAGGGGGCAATCAGCCCCAGCATTTT; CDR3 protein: CAWSRSGGNQPQHF
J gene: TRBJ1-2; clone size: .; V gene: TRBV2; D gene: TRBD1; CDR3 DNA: TGTGCCAGCAGTGAACAGGGGGCGGGCTACACCTTC; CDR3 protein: CASSEQGAGYTF
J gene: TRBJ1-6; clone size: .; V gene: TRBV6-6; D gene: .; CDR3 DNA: TGTGCCAGCAGTAGCACAGGGATCTCACCCCTCCACTTT; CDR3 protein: CASSSTGISPLHF
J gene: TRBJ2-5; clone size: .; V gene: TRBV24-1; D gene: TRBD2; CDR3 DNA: TGTGCCACCAGTGATTTCGAGCGGGGGGGCCAGGAGACCCAGTACTTC; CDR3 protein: CATSDFERGGQETQYF
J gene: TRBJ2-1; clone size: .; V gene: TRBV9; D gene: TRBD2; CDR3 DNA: TGTGCCAGCAGCGTAGGGGAGGGGAGCTCCTACAATGAGCAGTTCTTC; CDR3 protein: CASSVGEGSSYNEQFF
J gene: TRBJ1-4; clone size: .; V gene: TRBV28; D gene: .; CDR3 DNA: TGTGCCAGCAGTTTGAAGGGAGCTAATGAAAAACTGTTTTTT; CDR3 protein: CASSLKGANEKLFF
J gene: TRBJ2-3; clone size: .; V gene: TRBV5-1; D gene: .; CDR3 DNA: TGCGCCAGCAGCTCCACAGGGAAAGATACGCAGTATTTT; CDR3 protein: CASSSTGKDTQYF
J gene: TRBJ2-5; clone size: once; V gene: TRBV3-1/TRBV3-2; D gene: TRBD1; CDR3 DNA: TGTGCCAGCAGCCAATCCTGGGACAGGCCCCAGGGGGCCCAGTACTTC; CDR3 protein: CASSQSWDRPQGAQYF
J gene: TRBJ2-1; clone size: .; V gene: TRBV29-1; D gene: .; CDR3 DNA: TGCAGCGGCCAACCCGGCAGGGGCTACAATGAGCAGTTCTTC; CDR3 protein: CSGQPGRGYNEQFF
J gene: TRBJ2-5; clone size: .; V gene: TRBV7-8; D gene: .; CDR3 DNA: TGTGCCAGCAGCTTGACTGCCTACCAAGAGACCCAGTACTTC; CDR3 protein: CASSLTAYQETQYF
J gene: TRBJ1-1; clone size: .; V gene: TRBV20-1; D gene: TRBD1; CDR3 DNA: TGCAGTGCTAGTCTGTTGCCCAGGGGGGTCACTGAAGCTTTCTTT; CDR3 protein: CSASLLPRGVTEAFF
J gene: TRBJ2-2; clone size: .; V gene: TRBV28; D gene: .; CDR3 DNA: TGTGCCAGCAGTTTAGGGGGCGCAACGGGTGGGGAGCTGTTTTTT; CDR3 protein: CASSLGGATGGELFF
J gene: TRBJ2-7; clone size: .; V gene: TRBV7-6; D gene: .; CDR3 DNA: TGTGCCAGCAGCCGGGATTCCTACTACGAGCAGTACTTC; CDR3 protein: CASSRDSYYEQYF
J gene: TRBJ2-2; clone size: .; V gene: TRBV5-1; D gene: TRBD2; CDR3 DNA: TGCGCCAGCAGGCCTACTAGCGGGGGGGCCGGCGGGGAGCTGTTTTTT; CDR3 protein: CASRPTSGGAGGELFF
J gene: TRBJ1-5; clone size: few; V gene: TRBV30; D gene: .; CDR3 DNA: TGTGCCTGGAGCAGGGGCCTCTATAGCAATCAGCCCCAGCATTTT; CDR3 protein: CAWSRGLYSNQPQHF
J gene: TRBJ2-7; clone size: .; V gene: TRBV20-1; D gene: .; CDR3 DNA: TGCAGTGCTAGAGATCGGGGGAGGCAGTACTTC; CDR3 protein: CSARDRGRQYF
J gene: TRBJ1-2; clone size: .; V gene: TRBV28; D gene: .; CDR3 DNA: TGTGCCAGCACCGAGGTGGGGGGACACTATGGCTACACCTTC; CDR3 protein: CASTEVGGHYGYTF
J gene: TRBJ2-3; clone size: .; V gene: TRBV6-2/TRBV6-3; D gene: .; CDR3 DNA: TGTGCCAGCAGCCCTCACTCGGGGGGCTTGGGTAGCACAGATACGCAGTATTTT; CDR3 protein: CASSPHSGGLGSTDTQYF
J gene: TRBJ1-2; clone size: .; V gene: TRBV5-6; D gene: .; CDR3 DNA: TGTGCCAGCAGCTCGGGTGAAGACTATGGCTACACCTTC; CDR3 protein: CASSSGEDYGYTF
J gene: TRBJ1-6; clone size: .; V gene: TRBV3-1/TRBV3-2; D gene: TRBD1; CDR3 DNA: TGTGCCAGCAGACAGGGGGGACAAGTTAATTCACCCCTCCACTTT; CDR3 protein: CASRQGGQVNSPLHF
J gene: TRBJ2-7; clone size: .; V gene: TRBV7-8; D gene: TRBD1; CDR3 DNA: TGTGCCAGCAGCTGGGACAGCTACTCCTACGAGCAGTACTTC; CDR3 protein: CASSWDSYSYEQYF
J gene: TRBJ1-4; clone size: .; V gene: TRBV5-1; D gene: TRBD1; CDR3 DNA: TGCGCCAGCAGCCTCGGACAGGGTAATGAAAAACTGTTTTTT; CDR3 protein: CASSLGQGNEKLFF
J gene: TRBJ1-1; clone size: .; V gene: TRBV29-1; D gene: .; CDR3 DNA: TGCAGCGTTGAGGAGATGAACACTGAAGCTTTCTTT; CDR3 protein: CSVEEMNTEAFF
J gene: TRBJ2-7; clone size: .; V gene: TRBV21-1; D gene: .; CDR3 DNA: TGTGCCAGCAGCGCTTGGGACAGATCCTACGAGCAGTACTTC; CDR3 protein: CASSAWDRSYEQYF
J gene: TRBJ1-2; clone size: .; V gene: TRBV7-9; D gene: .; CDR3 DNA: TGTGCCACCCGCCACCCGGAGAACTATGGCTACACCTTC; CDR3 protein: CATRHPENYGYTF
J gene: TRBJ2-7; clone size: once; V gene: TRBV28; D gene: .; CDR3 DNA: TGTGCCAGCACTTTACTCCAACGGGGGAACCACGAGCAGTACTTC; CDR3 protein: CASTLLQRGNHEQYF
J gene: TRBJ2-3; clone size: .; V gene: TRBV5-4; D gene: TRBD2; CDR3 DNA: TGTGCCAGCAGCTTAAGCGGGGGACCCTACACAGATACGCAGTATTTT; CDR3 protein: CASSLSGGPYTDTQYF
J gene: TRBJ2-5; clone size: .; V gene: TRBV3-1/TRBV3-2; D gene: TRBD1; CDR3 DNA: TGTGCCAGCAGCCAAGGACGAGGGACAGGGGGATATCTGAAGAAAGAGACCCAGTACTTC; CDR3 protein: CASSQGRGTGGYLKKETQYF
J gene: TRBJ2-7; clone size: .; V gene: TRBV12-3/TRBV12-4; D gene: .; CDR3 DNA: TGTGCCAGCAGTTTCGCGGGAACCGAGCAGTACTTC; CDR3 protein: CASSFAGTEQYF
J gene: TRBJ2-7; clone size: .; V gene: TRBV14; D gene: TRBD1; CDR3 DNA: TGTGCCAGCAGCCCGTCACAGGGGGTGGAGCAGTACTTC; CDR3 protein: CASSPSQGVEQYF
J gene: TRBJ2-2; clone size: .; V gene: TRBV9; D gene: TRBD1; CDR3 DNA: TGTGCCAGCAGCGTACAGGGGGCTACGAACACCGGGGAGCTGTTTTTT; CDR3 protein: CASSVQGATNTGELFF
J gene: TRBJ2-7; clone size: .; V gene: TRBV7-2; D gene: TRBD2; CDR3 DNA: TGTGCCAGCAGCCGCGGGACTAGCGGAACCTACGAGCAGTACTTC; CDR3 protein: CASSRGTSGTYEQYF
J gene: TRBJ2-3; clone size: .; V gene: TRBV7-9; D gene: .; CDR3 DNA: TGTGCCAGCAGTTCGGCAGATACGCAGTATTTT; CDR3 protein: CASSSADTQYF
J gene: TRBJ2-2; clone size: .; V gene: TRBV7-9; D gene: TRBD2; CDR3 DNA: TGTGCCAGCAGACTAGCGGGGGGGCGGTCCGCCGGGGAGCTGTTTTTT; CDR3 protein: CASRLAGGRSAGELFF
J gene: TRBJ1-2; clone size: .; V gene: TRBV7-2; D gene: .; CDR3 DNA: TGTGCCAGCAGCTTTAATCCGGGTCTGGGCTATGGCTACACCTTC; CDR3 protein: CASSFNPGLGYGYTF
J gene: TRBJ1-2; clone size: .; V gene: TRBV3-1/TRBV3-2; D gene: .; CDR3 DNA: TGTGCCAGCAGCCAAGATGGAGCAGGGTGGAACTATGGCTACACCTTC; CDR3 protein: CASSQDGAGWNYGYTF
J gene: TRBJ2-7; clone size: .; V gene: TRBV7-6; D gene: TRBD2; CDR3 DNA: TGTGCCAGCAGCTCGGGACTAGCGGGGGGTGTCTACGAGCAGTACTTC; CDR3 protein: CASSSGLAGGVYEQYF